This TCR beta chain was captured by sequencing in a study of cytomegalovirus exposure and HLA in healthy donors. PCR was performed using 60 Vbeta and 13 Jbeta primers. Some clones are missing from TCRdb's copy, which holds only in-frame ones; the method was immunoSEQ multiplex PCR. Here the sample spans fewer than 150,000 clones, 60% to 80% being singletons. Findings and limits, study-wide: Of the V segments, some could not be distinguished, including TRBV6-2 and TRBV6-3, and were excluded. For cytomegalovirus status, the classifier reportedly gave diagnoses with high specificity and sensitivity.

Germline V CDR1 and CDR2: SQVTM, ANQGSEA. V was pared by 6 bases and J by 3 bases, with 19 bases between. The CDR3 is 15 amino acids. As regards this clone: No antigen is known for it.

This chain connects TRBV29-1 to TRBJ2-3, with a possible D match to TRBD2 (6 bases). The sample consisted of PBMCs. The TCR comes from a woman between 45 and 65 years old in good health and CMV-seronegative. The CDR3 coding sequence is TGCAGCGTCGCCATAGGGGACTCTCGTACAGATACGCAGTATTTT. Its translation: CSVAIGDSRTDTQYF.